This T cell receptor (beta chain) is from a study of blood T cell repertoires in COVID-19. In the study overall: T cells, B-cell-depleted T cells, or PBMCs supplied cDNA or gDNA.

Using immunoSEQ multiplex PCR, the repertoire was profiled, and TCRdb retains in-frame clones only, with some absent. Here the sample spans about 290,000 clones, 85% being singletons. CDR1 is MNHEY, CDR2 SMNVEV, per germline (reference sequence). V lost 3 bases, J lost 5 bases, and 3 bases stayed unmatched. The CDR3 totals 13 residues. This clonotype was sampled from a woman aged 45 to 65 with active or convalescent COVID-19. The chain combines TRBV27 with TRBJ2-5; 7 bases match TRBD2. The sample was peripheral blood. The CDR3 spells CASSFRGSETQYF. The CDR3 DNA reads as TGTGCCAGCAGTTTCCGCGGGAGTGAGACCCAGTACTTC.